This T cell receptor beta chain stems from a study of shared clonotypes between healthy human individuals. Positive CCR7 selection of CD45RO-negative cells yielded the naive CD8 cells, and terminally differentiated effector memory CD45RA+ cells were excluded. The CDR3 runs to 14 residues. Germline V gene data show CDR1 as LNHDA and CDR2 as SQIVND (reference sequence). V lost 3 bases, J lost 2 bases, and 10 bases lay in between. This table comes from immunoSEQ multiplex PCR, and its TCRdb copy is limited to in-frame clones, with some not included. The profile shows roughly 2 million clones, over 85% of them singletons.

Sequenced sample: naive CD8+ T cells sorted from blood. The receptor was isolated from a man in his late teens or twenties in good health. V is TRBV19 and J is TRBJ1-2; D gene ambiguous. CDR3 coding DNA: TGTGCCAGTAGTATTGGACCGGGAAACTATGGCTACACCTTC. Encoded protein: CASSIGPGNYGYTF.